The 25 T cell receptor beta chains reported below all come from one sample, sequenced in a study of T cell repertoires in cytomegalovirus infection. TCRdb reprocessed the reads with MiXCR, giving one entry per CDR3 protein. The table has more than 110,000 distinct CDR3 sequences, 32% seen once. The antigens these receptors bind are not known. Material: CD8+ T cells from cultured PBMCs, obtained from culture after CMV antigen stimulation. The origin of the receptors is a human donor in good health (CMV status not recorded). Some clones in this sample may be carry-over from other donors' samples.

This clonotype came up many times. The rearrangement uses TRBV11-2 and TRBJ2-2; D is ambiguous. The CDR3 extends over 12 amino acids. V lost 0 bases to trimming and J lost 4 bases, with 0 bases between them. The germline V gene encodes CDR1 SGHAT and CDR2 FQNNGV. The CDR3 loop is CASSLDTGELFF. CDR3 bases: TGTGCCAGCAGCTTAGACACCGGGGAGCTGTTTTTT.

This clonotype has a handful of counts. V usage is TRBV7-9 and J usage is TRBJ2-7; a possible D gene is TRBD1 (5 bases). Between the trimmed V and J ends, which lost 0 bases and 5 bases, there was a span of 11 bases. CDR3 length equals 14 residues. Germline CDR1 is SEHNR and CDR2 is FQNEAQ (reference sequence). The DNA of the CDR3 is TGTGCCAGCAGCTTAGCTACTTGGGGCGACGAGCAGTACTTC. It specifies CASSLATWGDEQYF. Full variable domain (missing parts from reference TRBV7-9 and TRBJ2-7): DTGVSQNPRHKITKRGQNVTFRCDPISEHNRLYWYRQTLGQGPEFLTYFQNEAQLEKSRLLSDRFSAERPKGSFSTLEIQRTEQGDSAMYLCASSLATWGDEQYFGPGTRLTVT.

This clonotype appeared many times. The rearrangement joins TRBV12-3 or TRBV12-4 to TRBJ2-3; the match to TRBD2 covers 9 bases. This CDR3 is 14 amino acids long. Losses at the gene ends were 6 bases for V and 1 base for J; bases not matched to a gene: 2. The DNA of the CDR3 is TGTGCCAGCAGCCGGACTAGCGGCACAGATACGCAGTATTTT. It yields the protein CASSRTSGTDTQYF.

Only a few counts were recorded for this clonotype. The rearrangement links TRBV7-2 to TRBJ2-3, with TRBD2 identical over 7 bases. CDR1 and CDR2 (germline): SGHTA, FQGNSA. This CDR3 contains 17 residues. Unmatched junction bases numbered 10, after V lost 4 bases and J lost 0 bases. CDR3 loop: CASSWRGAGTSTDTQYF. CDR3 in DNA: TGTGCCAGCAGCTGGCGGGGAGCGGGGACTAGCACAGATACGCAGTATTTT. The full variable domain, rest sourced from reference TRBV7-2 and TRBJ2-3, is GAGVSQSPSNKVTEKGKDVELRCDPISGHTALYWYRQSLGQGLEFLIYFQGNSAPDKSGLPSDRFSAERTGGSVSTLTIQRTQQEDSAVYLCASSWRGAGTSTDTQYFGPGTRLTVL.

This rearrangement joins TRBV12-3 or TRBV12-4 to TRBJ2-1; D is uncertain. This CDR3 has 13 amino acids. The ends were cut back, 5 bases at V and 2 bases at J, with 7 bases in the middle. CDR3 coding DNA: TGTGCCAGCAGTCCCAACCCCTACAATGAGCAGTTCTTC. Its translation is CASSPNPYNEQFF.

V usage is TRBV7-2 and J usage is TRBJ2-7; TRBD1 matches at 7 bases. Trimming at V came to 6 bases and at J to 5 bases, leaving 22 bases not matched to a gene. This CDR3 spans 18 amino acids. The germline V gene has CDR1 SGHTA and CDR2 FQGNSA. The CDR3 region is CASSFRADRSFPGDEQYF. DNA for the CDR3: TGTGCCAGCAGTTTCCGAGCGGACAGGTCATTCCCCGGCGACGAGCAGTACTTC. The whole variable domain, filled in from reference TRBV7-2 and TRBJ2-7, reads GAGVSQSPSNKVTEKGKDVELRCDPISGHTALYWYRQSLGQGLEFLIYFQGNSAPDKSGLPSDRFSAERTGGSVSTLTIQRTQQEDSAVYLCASSFRADRSFPGDEQYFGPGTRLTVT.

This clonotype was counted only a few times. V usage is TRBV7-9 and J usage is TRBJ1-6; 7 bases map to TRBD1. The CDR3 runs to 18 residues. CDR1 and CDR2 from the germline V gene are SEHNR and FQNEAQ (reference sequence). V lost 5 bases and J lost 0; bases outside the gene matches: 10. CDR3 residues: CASSVDRASSSYNSPLHF. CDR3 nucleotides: TGTGCCAGCAGCGTAGACAGGGCTTCAAGCTCCTATAATTCACCCCTCCACTTT.

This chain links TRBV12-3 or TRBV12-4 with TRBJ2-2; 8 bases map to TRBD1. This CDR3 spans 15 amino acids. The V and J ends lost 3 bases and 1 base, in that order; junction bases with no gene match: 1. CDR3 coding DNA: TGTGCCAGCAGTTTGGACAGGGTGAACACCGGGGAGCTGTTTTTT. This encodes CASSLDRVNTGELFF.

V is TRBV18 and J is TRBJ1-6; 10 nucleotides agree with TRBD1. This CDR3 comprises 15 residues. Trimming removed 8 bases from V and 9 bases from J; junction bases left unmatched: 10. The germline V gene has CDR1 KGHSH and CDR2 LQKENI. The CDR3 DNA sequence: TGTGCCAGCCGGGTAGACAGGGGGCGCGGTTCACCCCTCCACTTT. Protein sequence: CASRVDRGRGSPLHF.

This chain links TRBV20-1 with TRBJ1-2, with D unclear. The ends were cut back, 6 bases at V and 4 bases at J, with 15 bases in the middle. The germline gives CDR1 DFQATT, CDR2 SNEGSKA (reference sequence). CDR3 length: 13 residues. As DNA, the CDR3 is TGCAGTGCCACCGGGCGGACGGTCTATGGCTACACCTTC. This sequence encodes CSATGRTVYGYTF.

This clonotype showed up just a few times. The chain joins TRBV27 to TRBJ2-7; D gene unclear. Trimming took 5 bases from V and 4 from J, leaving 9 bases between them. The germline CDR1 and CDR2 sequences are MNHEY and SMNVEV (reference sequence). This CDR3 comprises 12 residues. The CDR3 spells CASSRAGYEQYF. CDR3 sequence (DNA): TGTGCCAGCAGTCGGGCCGGTTACGAGCAGTACTTC.

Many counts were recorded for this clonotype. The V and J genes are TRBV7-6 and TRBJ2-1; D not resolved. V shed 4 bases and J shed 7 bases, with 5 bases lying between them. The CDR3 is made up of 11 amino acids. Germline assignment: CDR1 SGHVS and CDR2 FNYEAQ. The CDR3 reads CASSSGNEQFF. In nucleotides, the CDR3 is TGTGCCAGCAGCTCCGGAAATGAGCAGTTCTTC.

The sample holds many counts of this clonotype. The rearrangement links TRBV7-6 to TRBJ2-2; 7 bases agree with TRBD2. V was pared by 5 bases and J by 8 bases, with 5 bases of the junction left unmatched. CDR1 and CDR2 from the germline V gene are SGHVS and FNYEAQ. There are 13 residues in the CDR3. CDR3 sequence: CASSATGGGELFF. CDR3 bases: TGTGCCAGCAGCGCTACCGGGGGGGGGGAGCTGTTTTTT.

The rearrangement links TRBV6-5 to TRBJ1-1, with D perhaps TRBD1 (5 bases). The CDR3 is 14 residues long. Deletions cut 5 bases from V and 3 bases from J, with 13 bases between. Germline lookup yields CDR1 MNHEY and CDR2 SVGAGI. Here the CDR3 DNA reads TGTGCCAGCAGTCCCCGACAGAGTTACACTGAAGCTTTCTTT. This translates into CASSPRQSYTEAFF.

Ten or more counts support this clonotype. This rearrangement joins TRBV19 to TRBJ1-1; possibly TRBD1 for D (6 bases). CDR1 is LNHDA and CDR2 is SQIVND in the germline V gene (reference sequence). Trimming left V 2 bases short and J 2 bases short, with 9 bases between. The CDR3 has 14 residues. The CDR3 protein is CASSISDSNTEAFF. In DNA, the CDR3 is TGTGCCAGTAGTATATCGGACAGCAACACTGAAGCTTTCTTT. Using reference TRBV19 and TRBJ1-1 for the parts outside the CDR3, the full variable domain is DGGITQSPKYLFRKEGQNVTLSCEQNLNHDAMYWYRQDPGQGLRLIYYSQIVNDFQKGDIAEGYSVSREKKESFPLTVTSAQKNPTAFYLCASSISDSNTEAFFGQGTRLTVV.

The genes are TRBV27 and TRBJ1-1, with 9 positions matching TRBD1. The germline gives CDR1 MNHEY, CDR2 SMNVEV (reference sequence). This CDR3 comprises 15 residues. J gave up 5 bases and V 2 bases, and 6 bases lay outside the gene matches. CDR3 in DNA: TGTGCCAGCAGTTTAGGATTACAGGGGGCGACTGAAGCTTTCTTT. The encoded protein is CASSLGLQGATEAFF.

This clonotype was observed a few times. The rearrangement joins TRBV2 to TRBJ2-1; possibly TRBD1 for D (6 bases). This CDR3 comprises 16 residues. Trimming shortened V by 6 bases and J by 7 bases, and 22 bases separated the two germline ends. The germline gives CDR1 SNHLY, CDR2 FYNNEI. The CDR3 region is CASRTGSPLRGNEQFF. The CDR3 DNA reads TGTGCCAGCAGAACCGGGTCGCCTTTAAGGGGGAATGAGCAGTTCTTC.

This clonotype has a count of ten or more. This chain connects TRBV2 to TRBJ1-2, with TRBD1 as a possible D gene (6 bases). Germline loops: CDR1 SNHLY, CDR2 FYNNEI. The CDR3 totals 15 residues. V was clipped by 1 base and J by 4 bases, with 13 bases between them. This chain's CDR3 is CASSEGGGGVYGYTF. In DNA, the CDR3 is TGTGCCAGCAGTGAAGGGGGAGGGGGGGTCTATGGCTACACCTTC. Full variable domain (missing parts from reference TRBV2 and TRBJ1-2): EPEVTQTPSHQVTQMGQEVILRCVPISNHLYFYWYRQILGQKVEFLVSFYNNEISEKSEIFDDQFSVERPDGSNFTLKIRSTKLEDSAMYFCASSEGGGGVYGYTFGSGTRLTVV.

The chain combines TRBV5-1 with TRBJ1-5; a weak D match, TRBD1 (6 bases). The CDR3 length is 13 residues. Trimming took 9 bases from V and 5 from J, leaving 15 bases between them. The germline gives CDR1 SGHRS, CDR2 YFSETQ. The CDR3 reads CAIHRVGHQPQHF. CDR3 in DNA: TGCGCCATACACAGGGTTGGCCATCAGCCCCAGCATTTT.

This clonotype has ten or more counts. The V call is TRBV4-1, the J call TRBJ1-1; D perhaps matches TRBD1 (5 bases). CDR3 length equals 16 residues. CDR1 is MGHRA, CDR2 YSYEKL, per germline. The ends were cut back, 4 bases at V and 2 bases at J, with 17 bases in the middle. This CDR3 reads CASSPDPLDRNTEAFF. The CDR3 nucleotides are TGCGCCAGCAGCCCGGACCCCCTCGACAGAAACACTGAAGCTTTCTTT.

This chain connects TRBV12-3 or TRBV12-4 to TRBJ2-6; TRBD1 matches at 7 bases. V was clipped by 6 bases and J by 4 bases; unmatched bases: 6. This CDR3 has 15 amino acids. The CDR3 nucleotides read TGTGCCAGCAGACTTGGGACAGAAGGGGCCAACGTCCTGACTTTC. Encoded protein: CASRLGTEGANVLTF.

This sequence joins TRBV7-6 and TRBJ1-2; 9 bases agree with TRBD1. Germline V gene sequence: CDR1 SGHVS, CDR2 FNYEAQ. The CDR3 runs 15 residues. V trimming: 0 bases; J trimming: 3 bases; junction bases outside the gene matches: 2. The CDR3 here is CASSLARTGDYGYTF. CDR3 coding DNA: TGTGCCAGCAGCTTAGCGAGGACAGGGGACTATGGCTACACCTTC.

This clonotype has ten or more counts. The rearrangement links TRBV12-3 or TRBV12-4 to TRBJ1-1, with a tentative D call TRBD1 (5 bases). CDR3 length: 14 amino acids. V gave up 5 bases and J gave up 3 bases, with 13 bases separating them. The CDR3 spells CASSLDTMDTEAFF. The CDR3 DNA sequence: TGTGCCAGCAGTCTGGACACCATGGACACTGAAGCTTTCTTT.

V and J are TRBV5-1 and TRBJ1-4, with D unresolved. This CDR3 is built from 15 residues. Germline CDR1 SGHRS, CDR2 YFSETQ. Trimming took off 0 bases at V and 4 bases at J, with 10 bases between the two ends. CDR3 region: CASSLEEQINEKLFF. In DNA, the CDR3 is TGCGCCAGCAGCTTGGAGGAACAGATTAATGAAAAACTGTTTTTT.

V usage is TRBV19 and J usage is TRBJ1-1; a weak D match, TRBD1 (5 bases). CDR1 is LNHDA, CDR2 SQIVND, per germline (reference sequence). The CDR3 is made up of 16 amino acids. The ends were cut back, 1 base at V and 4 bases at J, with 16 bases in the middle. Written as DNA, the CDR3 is TGTGCCAGTAGTATAGTGTCCGGGAGGGGAGGCACTGAAGCTTTCTTT. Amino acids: CASSIVSGRGGTEAFF.